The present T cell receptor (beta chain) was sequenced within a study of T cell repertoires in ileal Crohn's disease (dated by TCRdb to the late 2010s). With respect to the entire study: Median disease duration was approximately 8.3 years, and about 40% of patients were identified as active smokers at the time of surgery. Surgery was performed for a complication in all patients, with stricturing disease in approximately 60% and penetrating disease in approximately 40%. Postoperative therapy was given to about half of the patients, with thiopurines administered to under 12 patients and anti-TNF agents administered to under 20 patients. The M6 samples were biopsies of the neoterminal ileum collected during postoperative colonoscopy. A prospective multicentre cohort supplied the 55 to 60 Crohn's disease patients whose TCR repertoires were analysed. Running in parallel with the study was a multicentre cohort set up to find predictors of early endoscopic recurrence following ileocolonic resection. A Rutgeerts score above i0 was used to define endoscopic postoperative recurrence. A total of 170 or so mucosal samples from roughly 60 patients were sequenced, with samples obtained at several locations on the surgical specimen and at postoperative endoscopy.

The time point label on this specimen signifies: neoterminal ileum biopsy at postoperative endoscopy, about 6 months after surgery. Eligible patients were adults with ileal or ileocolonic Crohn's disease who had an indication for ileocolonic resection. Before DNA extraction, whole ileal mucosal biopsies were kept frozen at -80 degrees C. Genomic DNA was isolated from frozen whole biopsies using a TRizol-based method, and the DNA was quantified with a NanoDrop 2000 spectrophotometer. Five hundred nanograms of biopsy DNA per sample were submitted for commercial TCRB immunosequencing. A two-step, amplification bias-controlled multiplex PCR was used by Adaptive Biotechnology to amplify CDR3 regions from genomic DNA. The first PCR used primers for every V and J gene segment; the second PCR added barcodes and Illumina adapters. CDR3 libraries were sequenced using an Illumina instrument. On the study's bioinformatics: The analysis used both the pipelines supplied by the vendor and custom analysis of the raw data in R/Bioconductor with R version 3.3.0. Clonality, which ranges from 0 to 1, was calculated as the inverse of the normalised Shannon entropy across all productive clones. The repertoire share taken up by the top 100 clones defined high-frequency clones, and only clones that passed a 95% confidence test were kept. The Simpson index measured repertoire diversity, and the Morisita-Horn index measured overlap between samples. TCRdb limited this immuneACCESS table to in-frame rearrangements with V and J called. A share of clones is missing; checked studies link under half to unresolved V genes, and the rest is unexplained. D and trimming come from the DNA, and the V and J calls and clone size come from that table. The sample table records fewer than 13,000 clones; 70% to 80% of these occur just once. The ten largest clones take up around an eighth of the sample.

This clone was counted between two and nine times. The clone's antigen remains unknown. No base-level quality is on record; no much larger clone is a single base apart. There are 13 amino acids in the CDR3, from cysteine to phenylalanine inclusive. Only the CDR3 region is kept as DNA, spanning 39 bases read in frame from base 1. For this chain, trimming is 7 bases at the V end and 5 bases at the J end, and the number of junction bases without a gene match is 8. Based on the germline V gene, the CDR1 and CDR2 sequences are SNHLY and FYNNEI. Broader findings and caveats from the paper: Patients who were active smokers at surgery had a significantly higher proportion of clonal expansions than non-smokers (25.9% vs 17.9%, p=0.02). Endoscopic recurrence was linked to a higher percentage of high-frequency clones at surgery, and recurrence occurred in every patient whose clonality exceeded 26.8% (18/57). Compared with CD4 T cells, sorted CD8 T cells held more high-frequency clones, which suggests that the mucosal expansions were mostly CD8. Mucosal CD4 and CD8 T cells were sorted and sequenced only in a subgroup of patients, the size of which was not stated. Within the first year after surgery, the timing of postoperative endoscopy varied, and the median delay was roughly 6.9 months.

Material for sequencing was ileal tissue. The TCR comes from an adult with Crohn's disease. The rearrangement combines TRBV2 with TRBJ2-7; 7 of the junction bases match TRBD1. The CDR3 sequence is CASTRQGRHEQYF. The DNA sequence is TGTGCCAGCACCCGACAGGGTAGACACGAGCAGTACTTC.